This passage covers 14 T cell receptor beta chains from one sample sequenced in a study of T cells in Graves' hyperthyroidism and ophthalmopathy. Amplified TCR beta CDR3 regions came from RNA transcripts. The HTBI set primed first-round TCR CDR3 RT-PCR. Each CDR3 protein is one row after TCRdb ran MiXCR on the multiplex PCR reads. The data show approximately 350,000 distinct CDR3 sequences, roughly 15% seen once. Sequencing was performed on blood. The origin of the receptors is an older woman with Graves' ophthalmopathy.

A note on this clonotype: The junction departs from the called germline gene at one end, perhaps through a read error. This chain connects TRBV28 to TRBJ2-5, with TRBD2 identical over 7 bases. The CDR3 covers 12 residues. Germline V lookup: CDR1 MDHEN, CDR2 SYDVKM. CDR3 protein: CAGREGAETQYF. CDR3 nucleotide sequence: TGTGCCGGCAGGGAGGGCGCGGAGACCCAGTACTTC.

This clonotype has a count of ten or more. V and J are TRBV12-3 or TRBV12-4 and TRBJ1-1; D unclear. The CDR3 consists of 12 residues. V was pared by 2 bases and J by 1 base, with 2 bases between. CDR3 protein: CASSLRNTEAFF. The DNA for the CDR3 is TGTGCCAGCAGTTTAAGGAACACTGAAGCTTTCTTT.

This clonotype appeared a few times. The chain links TRBV4-3 to TRBJ2-7, with 14 bases fitting TRBD2. The CDR3 has 18 residues. Germline loops: CDR1 LGHNA, CDR2 YSLEER. With 0 bases clipped from V and 5 bases from J, the junction kept 9 bases outside the gene matches. CDR3 residues: CASSQDFPGLAGDHEQYF. The CDR3 bases are TGCGCCAGCAGCCAAGATTTTCCGGGACTAGCGGGAGACCACGAGCAGTACTTC.

This clonotype was picked up many times. This sequence joins TRBV12-3 or TRBV12-4 and TRBJ2-2; possible D gene TRBD2, 7 bases. V lost 5 bases and J 2 bases, leaving 9 bases between the germline ends. There are 14 residues in the CDR3. CDR3 protein: CASSGGANTGELFF. CDR3 sequence (DNA): TGTGCCAGCAGTGGGGGGGCTAACACCGGGGAGCTGTTTTTT.

The chain uses TRBV27 and TRBJ2-7, with TRBD2 identical over 9 bases. V was pared by 4 bases and J by 2 bases, with 0 bases of the junction left unmatched. The CDR3 extends over 13 amino acids. The germline V gene encodes CDR1 MNHEY and CDR2 SMNVEV (reference sequence). CDR3 region: CASSWTSAYEQYF. Here the CDR3 DNA reads TGTGCCAGCAGTTGGACTAGCGCCTACGAGCAGTACTTC.

Only a few counts were recorded for this clonotype. The gene calls are TRBV7-2 and TRBJ2-2, with 7 positions matching TRBD2. J lost 4 bases, V lost 6 bases, and 5 bases had no gene match. The V gene's germline CDR1 is SGHTA and CDR2 FQGNSA. The CDR3 is 14 amino acids. The CDR3 nucleotides read TGTGCCAGCAGGGGAGCGGGAATCACCGGGGAGCTGTTTTTT. Its protein is CASRGAGITGELFF.

This clonotype was observed at least ten times. The CDR3 protein is CASRGDTQYF. The CDR3 DNA sequence: TGTGCCAGCAGGGGGGATACGCAGTATTTT. The chain links TRBV2 to TRBJ2-3; no reliable D call. CDR1 and CDR2 (germline): SNHLY, FYNNEI. This CDR3 has 10 residues. Between the trimmed V and J ends, which lost 6 bases and 6 bases, there was a span of 4 bases. Complete variable domain (other parts from reference TRBV2 and TRBJ2-3): EPEVTQTPSHQVTQMGQEVILRCVPISNHLYFYWYRQILGQKVEFLVSFYNNEISEKSEIFDDQFSVERPDGSNFTLKIRSTKLEDSAMYFCASRGDTQYFGPGTRLTVL.

This clonotype appeared many times. The rearrangement links TRBV30 to TRBJ1-1, with D perhaps matching TRBD1 (6 bases). Germline CDR1 GTSNPN, CDR2 SVGIG (reference sequence). Trimming removed 2 bases from V and 5 bases from J, with 9 bases in between. This CDR3 comprises 12 residues. The CDR3 loop is CAWSTGRTEAFF. The CDR3 coding sequence is TGTGCCTGGAGTACAGGGAGGACTGAAGCTTTCTTT.

The chain carries TRBV7-9 and TRBJ1-5, with TRBD1 matching over 9 bases. Germline values: CDR1 SEHNR, CDR2 FQNEAQ (reference sequence). Trimming removed 5 bases from V and 2 bases from J; junction bases left unmatched: 13. The CDR3 extends over 18 amino acids. The CDR3 DNA follows: TGTGCCAGCAGCCGGACAGGGGATAAGGTTGGTGGCAATCAGCCCCAGCATTTT. Its translation: CASSRTGDKVGGNQPQHF. Combining the CDR3 with reference TRBV7-9 and TRBJ1-5 gives the whole variable domain DTGVSQNPRHKITKRGQNVTFRCDPISEHNRLYWYRQTLGQGPEFLTYFQNEAQLEKSRLLSDRFSAERPKGSFSTLEIQRTEQGDSAMYLCASSRTGDKVGGNQPQHFGDGTRLSIL.

Regarding this clonotype: This may come from a read error, since a much larger clone is one base off. The genes are TRBV7-8 and TRBJ2-1, with TRBD2 matching over 11 bases. Germline V gene data show CDR1 as SGHVS and CDR2 as FQNEAQ. The V gene end was trimmed by 8 bases and the J gene end by 9 bases; junction bases not matched to a gene: 9. CDR3 length: 14 amino acids. CDR3 protein: CASAPSGGRVEQFF. CDR3 in DNA: TGTGCCAGCGCGCCTAGCGGGGGGCGGGTTGAGCAGTTCTTC. Full variable domain (remainder filled in from reference TRBV7-8 and TRBJ2-1): GAGVSQSPRYKVAKRGQDVALRCDPISGHVSLFWYQQALGQGPEFLTYFQNEAQLDKSGLPSDRFFAERPEGSVSTLKIQRTQQEDSAVYLCASAPSGGRVEQFFGPGTRLTVL.

In its sample, this clonotype was seen a few times. This may stem from a read error, because a much larger clone lies one nucleotide away. V is TRBV7-2 and J is TRBJ2-5; D possibly uses TRBD1 or TRBD2 (7 bases each). Trimming pared 5 bases from V and 5 bases from J, leaving 12 bases between. CDR3 length equals 13 residues. Germline V gives CDR1 SGHTA, CDR2 FQGNSA. The chain's CDR3 is CASSDQGGETQYF. Written as DNA, the CDR3 is TGTGCCAGCAGCGACCAGGGGGGGGAGACCCAGTACTTC.

A single count supports this clonotype. The chain is built from TRBV5-1 and TRBJ2-7, with TRBD1 as a possible D gene (6 bases). This CDR3 region has 15 residues. Germline CDR1 SGHRS, CDR2 YFSETQ. Trimming shortened V by 0 bases and J by 5 bases, and 15 bases separated the two germline ends. The CDR3 loop reads CASSLGLGAQNEQYF. CDR3 nucleotides: TGCGCCAGCAGCTTGGGACTGGGGGCGCAGAACGAGCAGTACTTC. The full variable domain, its missing parts supplied by reference TRBV5-1 and TRBJ2-7, is KAGVTQTPRYLIKTRGQQVTLSCSPISGHRSVSWYQQTPGQGLQFLFEYFSETQRNKGNFPGRFSGRQFSNSRSEMNVSTLELGDSALYLCASSLGLGAQNEQYFGPGTRLTVT.

This clonotype was counted ten times or more. V usage is TRBV20-1 and J usage is TRBJ2-1; 10 bases are shared with TRBD2. V shed 6 bases, J shed 9 bases, and the junction held 11 bases outside the gene matches. Germline V gives CDR1 DFQATT, CDR2 SNEGSKA (reference sequence). The length of the CDR3 is 14 residues. CDR3 DNA sequence: TGCAGTGCAAAGAGGGCTAGCGGGAGACTTGAGCAGTTCTTC. It is translated as CSAKRASGRLEQFF.

This clonotype was counted ten times or more. The J gene is TRBJ2-1, the V gene TRBV15; 10 bases match TRBD2. The V gene's germline CDR1 is LNHNV and CDR2 YYDKDF (reference sequence). The CDR3 runs to 16 residues. The trim removed 0 bases at V and 4 bases at J, leaving 3 bases unmatched. CDR3 sequence (DNA): TGTGCCACCAGCAGAGACTTAGCGGGGGGTTACAATGAGCAGTTCTTC. Its protein is CATSRDLAGGYNEQFF.